A selection of T cell receptor beta chains follows, all from one sample in a study of blood T cell repertoires in COVID-19. Produced via immunoSEQ multiplex PCR; TCRdb's table is partial and in-frame only. The profile covers under 450,000 clones, with more than 65% appearing a single time and under 1.2% taken by the ten largest. Input material: peripheral blood. All receptors come from a human donor with acute or convalescent COVID-19. The donor label of this sample is uncertain. Each CDR3 is given without its conserved first and last residue. Size values are once, few and many counts, or a class for expanded clones, and some rows have none.

clone size,CDR3 length,V gene,J gene,CDR3 protein
.,11,TRBV19,TRBJ1-2,ASRGGGTYGYT
.,14,TRBV6-5,TRBJ2-1,ASSYGTSGGDNEQF
once,13,TRBV6-1,TRBJ2-1,AGSEGASGYNEQF
.,16,TRBV29-1,TRBJ2-1,SVERLGQGVVAYNEQF
.,12,TRBV28,TRBJ1-1,ASRGQTMNTEAF
.,14,TRBV19,TRBJ2-2,ASSLGGQGLGGELF
.,13,TRBV5-1,TRBJ1-1,ASSLEEGVNTEAF
.,13,TRBV6-1,TRBJ1-1,ASSEVPGGNTEAF
.,11,TRBV30,TRBJ1-4,AFRPGTNEKLF
.,13,TRBV4-1,TRBJ1-1,ASSQEARYGQEAF
.,15,TRBV7-2,TRBJ1-2,ASSSPRGQARRSGYT
.,11,TRBV2,TRBJ1-2,ASFGRTNYGYT
.,13,TRBV5-6,TRBJ1-5,ASSLWQVSNQPQH
once,13,TRBV5-5,TRBJ1-2,ASSLEGRGSYGYT
.,13,TRBV5-1,TRBJ1-6,ASSLEDWGNSPLH
.,9,TRBV30,TRBJ2-1,AWSGGGEQF
.,12,TRBV19,TRBJ1-2,ASSRGGGLYGYT
.,16,TRBV7-8,TRBJ1-6,ASSTRTGAYSYNSPLH
once,13,TRBV19,TRBJ1-6,ASSNPRGLGSPLH
.,12,TRBV5-4,TRBJ1-4,ASSGQGRNEKLF
.,13,TRBV19,TRBJ1-1,ASSVGQGGFTEAF